This T cell receptor (beta chain) derives from a study of blood T cell repertoires in COVID-19. Assay: immunoSEQ multiplex PCR; the TCRdb copy retains only in-frame clones and omits some. The sample carries approximately 120,000 clones, roughly 79% recorded once. This receptor was identified in a man aged 80 or over with acute or convalescent COVID-19. Sequenced: peripheral blood.

This CDR3 is CASSFGDRENSPLHF. The CDR3 coding sequence is TGTGCCAGCAGCTTCGGGGACAGGGAGAACTCACCCCTCCACTTT. V is TRBV5-8 and J is TRBJ1-6; 9 nucleotides agree with TRBD1. Germline-derived CDR1 and CDR2 are SGHTS and YDEGEE. The CDR3 runs to 15 residues. V lost 2 bases and J lost 10; bases outside the gene matches: 7.